A single sample is the source of the 23 T cell receptor beta chains below, sequenced in a study of PD-L1 blockade in urothelial cancer. Libraries were prepared by immunoSEQ multiplex PCR; TCRdb keeps only in-frame clonotypes and omits some of them. The sample carries just over 50,000 clones, approximately 77% recorded once. Time point denoted: pretreatment peripheral blood. The specimen was PBMCs, collected around atezolizumab (anti-PD-L1) treatment. The receptors stem from a man aged 70 or older with urothelial cancer.

The genes are TRBV2 and TRBJ1-1, with a weak D call TRBD1 (6 bases). The germline gives CDR1 SNHLY, CDR2 FYNNEI. The ends were cut back, 11 bases at V and 0 bases at J, with 13 bases in the middle. The CDR3 runs 13 residues. The chain's CDR3 is CAGTQDLNTEAFF. The CDR3 region has the DNA TGTGCCGGGACACAAGATTTGAACACTGAAGCTTTCTTT.

V usage is TRBV15 and J usage is TRBJ2-1; 11 nucleotides match TRBD1. CDR1 is LNHNV and CDR2 is YYDKDF in the germline V gene (reference sequence). V gave up 0 bases and J gave up 2 bases; unmatched junction bases: 0. The CDR3 is made up of 16 amino acids. CDR3 nucleotides: TGTGCCACCAGCAGAGAGGGACAGGGGGCCTACAATGAGCAGTTCTTC. Protein: CATSREGQGAYNEQFF. Together with reference TRBV15 and TRBJ2-1, the CDR3 gives the full variable domain: DAMVIQNPRYQVTQFGKPVTLSCSQTLNHNVMYWYQQKSSQAPKLLFHYYDKDFNNEADTPDNFQSRRPNTSFCFLDIRSPGLGDTAMYLCATSREGQGAYNEQFFGPGTRLTVL.

CDR3 protein: CASSSQISLAGHYNEQFF. The CDR3 DNA is TGCGCCAGCAGCTCGCAGATCTCGTTAGCGGGACATTACAATGAGCAGTTCTTC. The rearrangement joins TRBV5-1 to TRBJ2-1; 8 nucleotides agree with TRBD2. With 3 bases clipped from V and 4 bases from J, the junction kept 15 bases outside the gene matches. This CDR3 contains 18 residues. CDR1 and CDR2 from the germline V gene are SGHRS and YFSETQ.

J is TRBJ1-1 and V is TRBV6-1, with 9 bases lining up with TRBD1. CDR1 is MNHNS and CDR2 is SASEGT in the germline V gene. This CDR3 contains 14 residues. J was trimmed by 4 bases and V by 4 bases; bases with no gene match: 4. The CDR3 reads CASSGQGVGTEAFF. CDR3 bases: TGTGCCAGCAGTGGACAGGGGGTCGGCACTGAAGCTTTCTTT.

The rearrangement links TRBV27 to TRBJ1-1; D is uncertain. CDR1 MNHEY and CDR2 SMNVEV come from the germline V gene (reference sequence). Trimming pared 6 bases from V and 6 bases from J, leaving 23 bases between. This CDR3 spans 16 amino acids. CDR3 nucleotide sequence: TGTGCCAGCAGCCCTCCACCCTCGAGGCCCGCCGCTGAAGCTTTCTTT. It is translated as CASSPPPSRPAAEAFF.

V usage is TRBV5-1 and J usage is TRBJ1-1; TRBD1 might be the D (5 bases). In germline, CDR1 is SGHRS, CDR2 YFSETQ. V was clipped by 0 bases and J by 1 base, with 10 bases between them. This CDR3 spans 15 amino acids. The CDR3 DNA sequence: TGCGCCAGCAGCTTGGTGGGGGGTGGGAACACTGAAGCTTTCTTT. Encoded protein: CASSLVGGGNTEAFF.

This clone was seen more than once but under ten times. This sample also contains other DNA sequences that code for the same CDR3. The chain employs TRBV19 and TRBJ2-5; D uncertain. The ends were cut back, 1 base at V and 4 bases at J, with 7 bases in the middle. The CDR3 is 13 residues long. Germline lookup yields CDR1 LNHDA and CDR2 SQIVND (reference sequence). As DNA, the CDR3 is TGTGCCAGTAGTATAGGCAGGCGAGAGACCCAGTACTTC. Amino acids: CASSIGRRETQYF.

V usage is TRBV27 and J usage is TRBJ1-5, with D perhaps TRBD1 (6 bases). V was pared by 2 bases and J by 1 base, with 12 bases between. Germline CDR1 is MNHEY and CDR2 is SMNVEV (reference sequence). CDR3 length equals 16 residues. CDR3 sequence: CASSLDRPGSNQPQHF. DNA of the CDR3: TGTGCCAGCAGTTTAGACAGGCCCGGGAGCAATCAGCCCCAGCATTTT.

The V call is TRBV5-1, the J call TRBJ2-3, with 8 bases identical to TRBD1. The germline V gene has CDR1 SGHRS and CDR2 YFSETQ. This CDR3 region has 13 residues. Losses at the gene ends were 5 bases for V and 6 bases for J; bases not matched to a gene: 5. Here the CDR3 DNA reads TGCGCCAGCAGTTCGACAGGGGCCGATACGCAGTATTTT. Protein product: CASSSTGADTQYF.

The J gene is TRBJ1-5, the V gene TRBV5-5; TRBD1 agrees at 8 bases. V shed 1 base, J shed 3 bases, and the junction held 3 bases outside the gene matches. There are 15 residues in the CDR3. Per germline, CDR1 SGHKS and CDR2 YYEKEE (reference sequence). The CDR3 is CASSLTGGDNQPQHF. CDR3 coding DNA: TGTGCCAGCAGCTTGACAGGGGGGGACAATCAGCCCCAGCATTTT. The variable domain in full, completed from reference TRBV5-5 and TRBJ1-5, reads DAGVTQSPTHLIKTRGQQVTLRCSPISGHKSVSWYQQVLGQGPQFIFQYYEKEERGRGNFPDRFSARQFPNYSSELNVNALLLGDSALYLCASSLTGGDNQPQHFGDGTRLSIL.

The chain combines TRBV4-1 with TRBJ2-1; D perhaps matches TRBD1 (6 bases). The CDR3 has 16 residues. Trimming took off 5 bases at V and 0 bases at J, with 14 bases between the two ends. Per the germline V gene, CDR1 is MGHRA and CDR2 is YSYEKL. The CDR3 sequence is CASSTGQLSSYNEQFF. In nucleotides, the CDR3 is TGCGCCAGCAGCACAGGACAGCTGAGCTCCTACAATGAGCAGTTCTTC.

V usage is TRBV28 and J usage is TRBJ1-2, with 9 bases that match TRBD1. CDR3 length: 15 amino acids. CDR1 and CDR2 (germline): MDHEN, SYDVKM. J gave up 7 bases and V 4 bases, and 10 bases lay outside the gene matches. This chain's CDR3 is CASSSHRGHGGGYTF. CDR3 coding DNA: TGTGCCAGCAGTTCTCACAGGGGGCATGGGGGTGGCTACACCTTC.

This chain links TRBV7-2 with TRBJ2-1; 13 nucleotides align to TRBD2. The CDR3 contains 16 residues. Trimming removed 5 bases from V and 0 bases from J; junction bases left unmatched: 1. Looked up from germline, CDR1 is SGHTA and CDR2 is FQGNSA. CDR3 in amino acids: CASSRTSGSSYNEQFF. CDR3 sequence (DNA): TGTGCCAGCAGCCGGACTAGCGGGAGCTCCTACAATGAGCAGTTCTTC. Drawing the rest from reference TRBV7-2 and TRBJ2-1, the complete variable domain is GAGVSQSPSNKVTEKGKDVELRCDPISGHTALYWYRQSLGQGLEFLIYFQGNSAPDKSGLPSDRFSAERTGGSVSTLTIQRTQQEDSAVYLCASSRTSGSSYNEQFFGPGTRLTVL.

The rearrangement links TRBV6-1 to TRBJ2-7; 8 positions match TRBD1. V shed 6 bases, J shed 5 bases, and the junction held 9 bases outside the gene matches. Germline lookup yields CDR1 MNHNS and CDR2 SASEGT. The length of the CDR3 is 14 residues. The CDR3 sequence: CASRSSGGFNEQYF. Here the CDR3 DNA reads TGTGCCAGCAGGTCGTCAGGGGGCTTCAACGAGCAGTACTTC.

This clone was detected once. CDR3 nucleotides: TGTGCCAGCAGCTTGGGACAGGGCGCAAACATTCAGTACTTC. As protein: CASSLGQGANIQYF. The V gene is TRBV7-2, the J gene TRBJ2-4; 9 nucleotides line up with TRBD1. The trim removed 3 bases at V and 6 bases at J, leaving 3 bases unmatched. CDR1 and CDR2 from the germline V gene are SGHTA and FQGNSA. The CDR3 runs 14 residues. Full variable domain (remainder filled in from reference TRBV7-2 and TRBJ2-4): GAGVSQSPSNKVTEKGKDVELRCDPISGHTALYWYRQSLGQGLEFLIYFQGNSAPDKSGLPSDRFSAERTGGSVSTLTIQRTQQEDSAVYLCASSLGQGANIQYFGAGTRLSVL.

The CDR3 region has the DNA TGTGCTAGTGGTCCCGGACAGGGTCATACTGAAGCTTTCTTT. This sequence encodes CASGPGQGHTEAFF. This chain links TRBV12-5 with TRBJ1-1; 8 nucleotides line up with TRBD1. Germline V CDR1 and CDR2: LGHNT, FRNRAP. The CDR3 has 14 residues. J lost 5 bases, V lost 5 bases, and 7 bases had no gene match.

The V and J genes are TRBV7-9 and TRBJ2-1; 12 nucleotides align to TRBD2. The CDR3 loop spans 15 amino acids. Germline V gives CDR1 SEHNR, CDR2 FQNEAQ (reference sequence). J lost 9 bases, V lost 3 bases, and 6 bases had no gene match. The CDR3 coding sequence is TGTGCCAGCAGCTTGCCCGCGGGACTAGCGGGTGAGCAGTTCTTC. It is translated as CASSLPAGLAGEQFF.

The chain uses TRBV14 and TRBJ2-5, with D possibly being TRBD1 (6 bases). The V end was cut by 4 bases, the J end by 4 bases, with 10 bases between. The CDR3 has 13 amino acids. Germline values: CDR1 SGHDN, CDR2 FVKESK. The CDR3 coding sequence is TGTGCCAGCAGCCTCCTAGGGGGAGAGACCCAGTACTTC. Translation gives CASSLLGGETQYF.

The chain is built from TRBV29-1 and TRBJ2-1, with D possibly matching TRBD2 (5 bases). V lost 7 bases, J lost 5 bases, and 15 bases lay in between. Germline V gene sequence: CDR1 SQVTM, CDR2 ANQGSEA. The CDR3 sequence is 13 residues long. In nucleotides, the CDR3 is TGCAGCGCTGGACTTCGTTCAAACAATGAGCAGTTCTTC. This codes for CSAGLRSNNEQFF.

The chain carries TRBV10-3 and TRBJ2-5; TRBD2 aligns across 9 bases. Losses at the gene ends were 0 bases for V and 2 bases for J; bases not matched to a gene: 7. The CDR3 covers 17 residues. CDR1 is ENHRY, CDR2 SYGVKD, per germline. CDR3 DNA sequence: TGTGCCATCAGTGAGTCTCGCGGGAGGGCCTTACAAGAGACCCAGTACTTC. Amino acid sequence: CAISESRGRALQETQYF.

The chain links TRBV7-2 to TRBJ2-5, with 7 bases identical to TRBD1. The CDR3 runs to 14 residues. V gave up 1 base and J gave up 1 base; unmatched junction bases: 0. The germline CDR1 and CDR2 sequences are SGHTA and FQGNSA. In DNA, the CDR3 is TGTGCCAGCAGCTTAGGGACAGGCCAAGAGACCCAGTACTTC. This sequence encodes CASSLGTGQETQYF.

J is TRBJ1-4 and V is TRBV4-1, with D perhaps TRBD1 (5 bases). The CDR3 has 16 amino acids. CDR1 is MGHRA, CDR2 YSYEKL, per germline. V was trimmed by 0 bases and J by 10 bases, leaving 18 bases between them. In DNA, the CDR3 is TGCGCCAGCAGCCAAGATTGGTCGAGGACAATTGGAAAACTGTTTTTT. It translates to CASSQDWSRTIGKLFF.

V gene TRBV5-6 combines with J gene TRBJ1-4; D unresolved. Germline loops: CDR1 SGHDT, CDR2 YYEEEE. V lost 4 bases, J lost 7 bases, and 17 bases lay in between. This CDR3 contains 15 residues. The CDR3 sequence is CASSPPGLSVEKLFF. The CDR3 DNA reads as TGTGCCAGCAGCCCCCCGGGTCTGTCGGTTGAAAAACTGTTTTTT.